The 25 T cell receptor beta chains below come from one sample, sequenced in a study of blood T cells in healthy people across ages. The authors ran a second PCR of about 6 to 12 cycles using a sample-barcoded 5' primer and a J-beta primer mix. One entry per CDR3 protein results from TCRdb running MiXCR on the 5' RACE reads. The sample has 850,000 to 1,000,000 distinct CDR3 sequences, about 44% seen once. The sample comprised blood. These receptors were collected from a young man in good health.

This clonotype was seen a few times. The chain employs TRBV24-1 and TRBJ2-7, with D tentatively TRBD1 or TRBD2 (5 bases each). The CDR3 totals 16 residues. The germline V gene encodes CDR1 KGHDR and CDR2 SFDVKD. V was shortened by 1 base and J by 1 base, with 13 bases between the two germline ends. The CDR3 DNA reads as TGTGCCACCAGTGATTTTACCCTGGGGGAATCCTACGAGCAGTACTTC. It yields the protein CATSDFTLGESYEQYF.

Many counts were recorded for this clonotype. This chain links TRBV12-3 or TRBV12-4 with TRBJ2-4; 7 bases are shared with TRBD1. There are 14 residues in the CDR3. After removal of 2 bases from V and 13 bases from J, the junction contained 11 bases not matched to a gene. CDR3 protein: CASSLRQGLTGQYF. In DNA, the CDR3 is TGTGCCAGCAGTTTAAGACAGGGCCTAACAGGGCAGTACTTC.

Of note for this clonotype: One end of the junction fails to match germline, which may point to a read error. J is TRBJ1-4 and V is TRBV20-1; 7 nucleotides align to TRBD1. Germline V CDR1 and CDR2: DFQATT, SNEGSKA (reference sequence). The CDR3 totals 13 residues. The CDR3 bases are TGCAGTGCTAGTCGTAACAGGGGCGAAAAAGTGTTTTTT. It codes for CSASRNRGEKVFF.

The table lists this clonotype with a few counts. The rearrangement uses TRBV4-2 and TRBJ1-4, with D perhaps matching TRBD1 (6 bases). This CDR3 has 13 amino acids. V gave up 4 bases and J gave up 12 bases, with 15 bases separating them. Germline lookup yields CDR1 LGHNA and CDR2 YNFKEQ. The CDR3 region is CASSPPGHEELFF. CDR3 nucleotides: TGTGCCAGCAGCCCTCCGGGACACGAGGAACTGTTTTTT.

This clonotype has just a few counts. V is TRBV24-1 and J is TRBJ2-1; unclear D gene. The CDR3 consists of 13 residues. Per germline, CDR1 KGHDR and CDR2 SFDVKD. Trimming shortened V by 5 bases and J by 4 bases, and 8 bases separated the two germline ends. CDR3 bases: TGTGCCACCAGTGGGTCGGAGTACAATGAGCAGTTCTTC. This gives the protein CATSGSEYNEQFF.

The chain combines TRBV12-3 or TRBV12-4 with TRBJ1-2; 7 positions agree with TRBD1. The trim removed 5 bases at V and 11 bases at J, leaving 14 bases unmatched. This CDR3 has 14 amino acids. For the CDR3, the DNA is TGTGCCAGCAGTAACGGGACAGCCTCCGCTGGGTACACCTTC. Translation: CASSNGTASAGYTF.

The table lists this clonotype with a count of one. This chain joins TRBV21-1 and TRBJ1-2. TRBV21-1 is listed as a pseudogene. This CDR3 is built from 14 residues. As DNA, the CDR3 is TGTGCCAGCAGCAAAGCGTCGGCAGTGTGTGGCTACACCTTC. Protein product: CASSKASAVCGYTF.

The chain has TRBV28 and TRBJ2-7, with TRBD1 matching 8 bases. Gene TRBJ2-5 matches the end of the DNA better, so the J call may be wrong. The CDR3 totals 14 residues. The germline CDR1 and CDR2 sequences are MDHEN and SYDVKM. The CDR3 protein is CASSVGQALGTQYF. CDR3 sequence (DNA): TGTGCCAGCAGTGTGGGACAGGCGTTGGGGACCCAGTACTTC.

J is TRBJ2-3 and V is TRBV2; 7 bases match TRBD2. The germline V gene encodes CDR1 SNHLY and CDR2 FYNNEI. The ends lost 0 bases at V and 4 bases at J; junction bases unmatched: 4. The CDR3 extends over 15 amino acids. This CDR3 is CASSEAGGGADTQYF. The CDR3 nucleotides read TGTGCCAGCAGTGAAGCGGGGGGGGGGGCAGATACGCAGTATTTT.

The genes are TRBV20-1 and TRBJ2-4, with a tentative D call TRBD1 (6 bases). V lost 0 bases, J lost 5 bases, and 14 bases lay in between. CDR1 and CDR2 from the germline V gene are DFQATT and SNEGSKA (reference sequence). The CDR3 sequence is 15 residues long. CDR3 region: CSARDPIRGQNIQYF. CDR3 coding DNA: TGCAGTGCTAGAGATCCCATCAGGGGCCAAAACATTCAGTACTTC.

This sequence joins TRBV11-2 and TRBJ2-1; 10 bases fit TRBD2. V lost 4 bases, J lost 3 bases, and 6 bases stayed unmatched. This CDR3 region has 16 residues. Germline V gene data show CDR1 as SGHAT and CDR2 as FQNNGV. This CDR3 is CASSSLAGAIYNEQFF. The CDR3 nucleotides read TGTGCCAGCAGCTCCCTAGCGGGGGCCATCTACAATGAGCAGTTCTTC. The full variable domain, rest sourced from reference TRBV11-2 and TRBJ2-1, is EAGVAQSPRYKIIEKRQSVAFWCNPISGHATLYWYQQILGQGPKLLIQFQNNGVVDDSQLPKDRFSAERLKGVDSTLKIQPAKLEDSAVYLCASSSLAGAIYNEQFFGPGTRLTVL.

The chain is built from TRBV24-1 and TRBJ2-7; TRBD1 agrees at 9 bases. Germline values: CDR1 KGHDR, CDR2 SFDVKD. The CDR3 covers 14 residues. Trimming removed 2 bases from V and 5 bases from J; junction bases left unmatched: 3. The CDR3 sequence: CATSDSTGGHEQYF. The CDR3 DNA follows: TGTGCCACCAGTGATTCTACAGGGGGCCACGAGCAGTACTTC.

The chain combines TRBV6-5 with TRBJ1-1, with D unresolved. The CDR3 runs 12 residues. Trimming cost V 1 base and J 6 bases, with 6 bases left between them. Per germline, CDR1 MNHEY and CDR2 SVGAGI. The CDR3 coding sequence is TGTGCCAGCAGTTACTTGGGTTCTGAAGCTTTCTTT. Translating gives CASSYLGSEAFF.

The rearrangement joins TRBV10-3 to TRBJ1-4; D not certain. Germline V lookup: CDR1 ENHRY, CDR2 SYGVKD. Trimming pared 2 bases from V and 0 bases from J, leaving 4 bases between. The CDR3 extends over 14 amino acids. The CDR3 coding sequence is TGTGCCATCAGTGAGCAGGCAACTAATGAAAAACTGTTTTTT. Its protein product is CAISEQATNEKLFF.

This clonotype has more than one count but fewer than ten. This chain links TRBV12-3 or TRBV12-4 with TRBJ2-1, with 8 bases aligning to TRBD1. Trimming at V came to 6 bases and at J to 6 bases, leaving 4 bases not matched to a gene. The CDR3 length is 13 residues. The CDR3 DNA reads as TGTGCCAGCAGGTTACAGGGGGGCAATGAGCAGTTCTTC. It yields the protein CASRLQGGNEQFF.

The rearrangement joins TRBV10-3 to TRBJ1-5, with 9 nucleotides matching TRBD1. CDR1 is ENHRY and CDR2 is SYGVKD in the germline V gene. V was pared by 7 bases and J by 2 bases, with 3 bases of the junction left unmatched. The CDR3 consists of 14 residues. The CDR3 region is CAIKQGAGNQPQHF. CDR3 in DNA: TGTGCCATCAAACAGGGGGCAGGCAATCAGCCCCAGCATTTT.

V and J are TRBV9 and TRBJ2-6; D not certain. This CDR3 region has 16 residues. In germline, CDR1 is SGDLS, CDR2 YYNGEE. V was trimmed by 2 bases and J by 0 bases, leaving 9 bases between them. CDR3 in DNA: TGTGCCAGCAGCGTTCGGTCAAACTCTGGGGCCAACGTCCTGACTTTC. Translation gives CASSVRSNSGANVLTF.

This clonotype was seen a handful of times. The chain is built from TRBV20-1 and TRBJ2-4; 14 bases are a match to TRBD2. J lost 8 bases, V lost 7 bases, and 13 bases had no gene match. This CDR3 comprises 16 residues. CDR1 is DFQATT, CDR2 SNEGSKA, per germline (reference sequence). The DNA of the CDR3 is TGCAGTGTTGCGGGACTAGCGGGAGAAGGGTCGGACATTCAGTACTTC. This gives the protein CSVAGLAGEGSDIQYF.

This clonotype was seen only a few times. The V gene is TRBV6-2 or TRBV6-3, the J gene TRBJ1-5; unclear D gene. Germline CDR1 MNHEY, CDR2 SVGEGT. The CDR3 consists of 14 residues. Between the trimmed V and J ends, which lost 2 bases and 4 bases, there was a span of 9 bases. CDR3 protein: CASSYGVRNQPQHF. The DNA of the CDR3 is TGTGCCAGCAGTTACGGGGTAAGGAATCAGCCCCAGCATTTT.

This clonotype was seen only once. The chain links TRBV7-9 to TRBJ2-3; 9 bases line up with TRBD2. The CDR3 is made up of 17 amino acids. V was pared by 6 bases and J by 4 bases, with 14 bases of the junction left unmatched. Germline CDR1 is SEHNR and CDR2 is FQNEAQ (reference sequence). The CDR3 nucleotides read TGTGCCAGCAGTGGAAGGCTTCGAGCGGGGGGATCAGATACGCAGTATTTT. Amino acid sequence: CASSGRLRAGGSDTQYF.

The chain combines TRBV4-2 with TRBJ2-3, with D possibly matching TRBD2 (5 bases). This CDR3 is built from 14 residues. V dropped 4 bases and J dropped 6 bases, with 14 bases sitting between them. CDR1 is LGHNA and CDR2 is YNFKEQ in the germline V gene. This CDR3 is CASSLPLATDTQYF. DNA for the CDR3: TGTGCCAGCAGCCTGCCCTTAGCGACGGATACGCAGTATTTT.

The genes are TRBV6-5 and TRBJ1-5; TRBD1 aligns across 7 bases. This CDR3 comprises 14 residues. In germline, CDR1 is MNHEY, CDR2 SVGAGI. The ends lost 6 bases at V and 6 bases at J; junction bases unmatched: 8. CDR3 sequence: CASRRGGAGQPQHF. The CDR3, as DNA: TGTGCCAGCAGAAGAGGGGGCGCGGGTCAGCCCCAGCATTTT.

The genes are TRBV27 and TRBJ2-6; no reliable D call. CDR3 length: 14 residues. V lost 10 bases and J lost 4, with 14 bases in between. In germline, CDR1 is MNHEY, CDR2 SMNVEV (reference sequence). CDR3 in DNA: TGTGCCACCTGCTCGGTTCACGGGGCCAACGTCCTGACTTTC. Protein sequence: CATCSVHGANVLTF.

The DNA of the CDR3 is TGCAGTGCTAGAGATCTCAGGGGTGGTGAGCAGTACTTC. It specifies CSARDLRGGEQYF. This chain joins TRBV20-1 and TRBJ2-7; D might be TRBD1 (6 bases). The V end lost 0 bases, the J end lost 7 bases, and 13 bases lay between the germline ends. This CDR3 has 13 residues. The germline V gene encodes CDR1 DFQATT and CDR2 SNEGSKA (reference sequence).

CDR3 amino acids: CSASDRLSSYEQYF. The DNA for the CDR3 is TGCAGTGCTAGTGACAGGCTTAGCTCCTACGAGCAGTACTTC. The V call is TRBV20-1, the J call TRBJ2-7, with D possibly TRBD1 on 6 matching bases. Trimming took 3 bases from V and 0 from J, leaving 12 bases between them. The germline V gene has CDR1 DFQATT and CDR2 SNEGSKA (reference sequence). The length of the CDR3 is 14 residues.